The T cell receptor beta chain described here comes from a study of neurological immune-mediated disorders. Study-level background: Of the multiple sclerosis patients, 34 in total, some 30 were relapsing-remitting and 3 were secondary progressive.

This clonotype was detected ten times or more. The target antigen is unknown. Study results and caveats: Clinical and MRI features did not associate with the cluster found in multiple sclerosis patients. TCR-beta repertoires seemed private in all groups, with no expanded CDR3 amino acid sequences shared. Grouping of repertoires by phylogeny put those of 18 of 34 multiple sclerosis patients into a single related-CDR3 cluster, a possible signature.

The V gene lost 3 bases and the J gene lost 1 base, with 15 bases spanning the gap. CDR3 length equals 16 residues. Germline CDR1 and CDR2: LGHNA and YNFKEQ. TCRdb re-derived calls from the 5' RACE reads in MiXCR, one entry per CDR3 protein. The sample includes over 60,000 distinct CDR3 sequences, 4.5% to 5.5% of them seen just once. This receptor was taken from a woman aged 65 to 85 with multiple sclerosis. Sample: PBMCs. This chain connects TRBV4-2 to TRBJ2-5; a weak D match, TRBD2 (6 bases). In nucleotides, the CDR3 is TGTGCCAGCAGCCACCTAGGCGGGGAGAGCCAAGAGACCCAGTACTTC. Encoded protein: CASSHLGGESQETQYF.